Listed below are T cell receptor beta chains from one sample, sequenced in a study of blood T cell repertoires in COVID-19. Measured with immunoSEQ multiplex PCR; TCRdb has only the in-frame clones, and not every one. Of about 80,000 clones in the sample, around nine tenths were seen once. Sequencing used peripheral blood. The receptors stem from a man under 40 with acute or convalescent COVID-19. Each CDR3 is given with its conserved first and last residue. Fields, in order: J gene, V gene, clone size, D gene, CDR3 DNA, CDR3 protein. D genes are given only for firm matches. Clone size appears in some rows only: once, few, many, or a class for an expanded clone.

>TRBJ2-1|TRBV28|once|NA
TGTGCCAGCATTTCCATCGGGAGTACCTACAATGAGCAGTTCTTC
CASISIGSTYNEQFF
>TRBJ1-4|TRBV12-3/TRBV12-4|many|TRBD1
TGTGCCAGCAGTTTAGGACAGGGTGAAAAACTGTTTTTT
CASSLGQGEKLFF
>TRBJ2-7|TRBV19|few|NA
TGTGCCAGTAGTGCGGGTCAAGACTACGAGCAGTACTTC
CASSAGQDYEQYF
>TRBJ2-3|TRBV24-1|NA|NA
TGTGCCTGCGGACACCCGAGCACAGATACGCAGTATTTT
CACGHPSTDTQYF
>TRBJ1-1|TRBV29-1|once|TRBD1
TGCAGCGTTGCCCGACAGGGTTGGACTGAAGCTTTCTTT
CSVARQGWTEAFF
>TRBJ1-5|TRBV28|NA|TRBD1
TGTGCCAGCAGTCCGACAGGGGCTAACCATCAGCCCCAGCATTTT
CASSPTGANHQPQHF
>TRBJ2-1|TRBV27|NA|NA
TGTGCCAGCAGGGGGGCGTTTCATTACAATGAGCAGTTCTTC
CASRGAFHYNEQFF
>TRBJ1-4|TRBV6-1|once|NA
TGTGCCAGCAGTGAAGCGGTAGGGGGTAATGAAAAACTGTTTTTT
CASSEAVGGNEKLFF
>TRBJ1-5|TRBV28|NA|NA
TGTGCCAGCAGAATCGTCCATCAGCCCCAGCATTTT
CASRIVHQPQHF
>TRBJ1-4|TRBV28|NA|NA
TGTGCCAGCAGACAAACAGTGGAAAAACTGTTTTTT
CASRQTVEKLFF